This T cell receptor beta chain was recovered during a study of cytomegalovirus exposure and HLA in healthy donors. About the research overall: Samples from HLA-typed donors yielded 65 million to 90 million unique TCRs in an early data release. Study-wide results and caveats: Cytomegalovirus status was reportedly diagnosed by the classifier with high sensitivity and specificity.

Remarks on this clone: Its antigen is unidentified.

The PCR contained 60 Vbeta and 13 Jbeta primers. Clones were read by immunoSEQ multiplex PCR, and TCRdb kept only the in-frame ones, dropping some. The sample comprises some 180,000 clones, approximately 80% of which are singletons, and roughly 1.6% rests with the top ten. The sequenced sample was PBMCs. This clonotype originated in a woman younger than 35 in good health and CMV-seronegative.

CDR3 nucleotide sequence: TGTGCCACCAGCAGAGCGTCTAGCGGGCCTTACAATGAGCAGTTCTTC. This codes for CATSRASSGPYNEQFF. The genes are TRBV15 and TRBJ2-1; 8 bases are a match to TRBD2. The length of the CDR3 is 16 residues. Trimming at V came to 1 base and at J to 4 bases, leaving 6 bases not matched to a gene. CDR1 and CDR2 (germline): LNHNV, YYDKDF (reference sequence).